This T cell receptor beta chain originates from a study of Ad26.COV2.S vaccination and SARS-CoV-2 variants. Study conclusions and caveats: Placebo recipients trailed vaccine recipients in spike-specific TCR breadth. It was reported that spike-specific CD8+ and CD4+ T cell responses were substantially broad after vaccination. Those who received vaccine or placebo ended up with similar non-spike TCR breadth. Breadth and depth estimates from TCRs may understate total T cell responses.

Details on this clone: Its matching antigen is unknown.

Here immunoSEQ multiplex PCR was the method, and the copy in TCRdb shows in-frame clones only, minus some. The table records roughly 150,000 clones, roughly 90% of them present only once. The V end was cut by 0 bases, the J end by 4 bases, with 14 bases between. The CDR3 loop spans 16 amino acids. Germline assignment: CDR1 MNHEY and CDR2 SVGAGI. Here the sequenced sample was peripheral blood, taken after recovery from COVID-19. The sequence was collected from a human donor who had recovered from COVID-19. This chain joins TRBV6-5 and TRBJ2-3, with TRBD2 as a possible D gene (6 bases). The CDR3 DNA sequence: TGTGCCAGCAGTTACTCCGGGTGGAGGGATCCAGATACGCAGTATTTT. Translating it yields CASSYSGWRDPDTQYF.